These 8 T cell receptor beta chains came from one sample sequenced in a study of CD8 T cells in Susac syndrome. RNA, at about 0.45 to 1 ug, was reverse transcribed with random hexamers. Using its own MiXCR run on the immunoSEQ multiplex PCR reads, TCRdb lists one record per CDR3 protein. The sample lists about 130,000 distinct CDR3 sequences, around 94% occurring once. Sequencing was carried out using CD4+ T cells from PBMCs. The receptors originated from a human donor in good health.

J is TRBJ1-1 and V is TRBV7-9; D is uncertain. CDR1 and CDR2 (germline): SEHNR, FQNEAQ (reference sequence). V gave up 5 bases and J gave up 1 base, with 5 bases separating them. The CDR3 is made up of 12 amino acids. CDR3 residues: CASSRQNTEAFF. CDR3 nucleotides: TGTGCCAGCAGCCGACAGAACACTGAAGCTTTCTTT.

This chain uses TRBV29-1 with TRBJ1-1; the match to TRBD1 covers 7 bases. CDR1 and CDR2 (germline): SQVTM, ANQGSEA. This CDR3 is 15 amino acids long. V lost 4 bases, J lost 6 bases, and 14 bases stayed unmatched. DNA of the CDR3: TGCAGCGTTGGGGACAGTCGGTCAAAAGCCGCTGAAGCTTTCTTT. This translates into CSVGDSRSKAAEAFF.

V gene TRBV12-3 or TRBV12-4 combines with J gene TRBJ1-1; D is uncertain. The CDR3 has 13 amino acids. V was trimmed by 1 base and J by 2 bases, leaving 5 bases between them. The CDR3 protein is CASSLETNTEAFF. The CDR3 DNA follows: TGTGCCAGCAGTTTAGAGACAAACACTGAAGCTTTCTTT.

The gene calls are TRBV20-1 and TRBJ2-1; TRBD2 matches 9 bases. Germline lookup yields CDR1 DFQATT and CDR2 SNEGSKA (reference sequence). The junction had 5 bases not matched to a gene; V was cut back by 4 bases and J by 10 bases. This CDR3 region has 12 residues. The CDR3 spells CSATTLAGEQFF. The CDR3 DNA reads as TGCAGTGCTACAACGCTAGCGGGAGAGCAGTTCTTC.

V usage is TRBV6-1 and J usage is TRBJ2-1, with TRBD2 identical over 13 bases. Germline V gene data show CDR1 as MNHNS and CDR2 as SASEGT. V trimming: 5 bases; J trimming: 6 bases; junction bases outside the gene matches: 10. The CDR3 consists of 17 residues. CDR3 sequence (DNA): TGTGCCAGCAGTCCTAATGTCGGACTAGCGGGAGTCAATGAGCAGTTCTTC. Translating it yields CASSPNVGLAGVNEQFF.

The gene calls are TRBV5-6 and TRBJ2-1; weak D call: TRBD1 (5 bases). Trimming removed 0 bases at V and 11 bases at J, with 12 bases between. The CDR3 runs to 13 residues. CDR1 is SGHDT, CDR2 YYEEEE, per germline. CDR3 sequence: CASSLGGVYKQFF. The CDR3 DNA follows: TGTGCCAGCAGCTTGGGGGGCGTGTACAAGCAGTTCTTC.

Only one count was recorded for this clonotype. The chain uses TRBV27 and TRBJ2-3, with 9 bases aligning to TRBD2. The J segment lost 2 bases and the V segment lost 2 bases, leaving 11 bases of the junction unmatched. The CDR3 runs 18 residues. Germline V lookup: CDR1 MNHEY, CDR2 SMNVEV (reference sequence). CDR3 in DNA: TGTGCCAGCAGTTTACGGGAGACTAGCGGAACTATCACAGATACGCAGTATTTT. Protein sequence: CASSLRETSGTITDTQYF.

This chain uses TRBV5-1 with TRBJ2-1; the D is unclear. Germline lookup yields CDR1 SGHRS and CDR2 YFSETQ. The CDR3 loop spans 13 amino acids. V lost 0 bases and J 4 bases, leaving 5 bases between the germline ends. The CDR3 spells CASSLGPYNEQFF. CDR3 coding DNA: TGCGCCAGCAGCTTGGGACCTTACAATGAGCAGTTCTTC.